This TCR beta chain was recovered during a study of blood T cell repertoires in COVID-19. Study at large: Collection of acute and convalescent COVID-19 samples took place in the United States, Italy and Spain. T cells, B-cell-depleted T cells, or PBMCs supplied cDNA or gDNA.

Original methodology: Amplification of reference gene primers was used by the study to estimate nucleated cell counts. Clones were sequenced by immunoSEQ multiplex PCR, and TCRdb holds only the in-frame ones, with some missing. V and J calls and clone size are those listed in that table; D and trimming were worked out from the DNA. The sample consists of 80,000 to 95,000 clones, more than 65% of them appearing once. Germline CDR1 reads DFQATT; CDR2 reads SNEGSKA (reference sequence). V was clipped by 3 bases and J by 0 bases; unmatched bases: 7. There are 16 residues in the CDR3. The specimen was peripheral blood. The chain couples TRBV20-1 to TRBJ1-2, with 10 bases identical to TRBD1. The TCR was taken from a man older than 75 with active or convalescent COVID-19. The CDR3 protein is CSASPRQGAPNYGYTF. CDR3 DNA sequence: TGCAGTGCTAGTCCCCGACAGGGGGCCCCTAACTATGGCTACACCTTC.